In this sample, the clone carrying this T cell receptor (beta chain) turned up many times. What it binds is not known. TCRdb recomputed calls from the 5' RACE reads with MiXCR, one row per CDR3 protein. In the table there are hundreds of thousands of distinct CDR3 sequences, roughly 18% of which are singletons. The CDR3 is made up of 16 amino acids. CDR1 is SGHVS, CDR2 FNYEAQ, per germline. V was cut by 2 bases and J by 8 bases, with 19 bases left in between. The source of the sample is a study of T-cell memory formation after mild COVID-19. Study findings and constraints: Of the contracting clones, CD4+ ones lay mainly in CM and EM, and CD8+ ones in EMRA.

The receptor was derived from a man between 18 and 29 years old who had mild COVID-19 (a few samples of this study predate the infection). Cell type and time point are not known. This rearrangement joins TRBV7-6 to TRBJ2-1; D is undetermined. The sample comprised PBMCs or a T cell subset sorted from them (not recorded which). Written as DNA, the CDR3 is TGTGCCAGCAGCTTACTCCCCTCGTCGGTCCCCCATGAGCAGTTCTTC. Amino acids: CASSLLPSSVPHEQFF.